This T cell receptor (beta chain) originates from a study of T cell clonality in common variable immunodeficiency (dated by TCRdb to the mid-2010s). CVID was diagnosed by standard criteria: serum IgG, IgA and/or IgM reduced below normal range, plus specific antibody deficiency. There were 44 subjects in the CVID group (about 29 male and 15 or so female), ranging in age from about 9 to 65 years, with a mean age of roughly 40. Both CVID patients and healthy controls were predominantly of Caucasian heritage. Replacement immunoglobulin therapy had been administered to all CVID subjects for at least one year at the time of study participation. At the time of blood collection, no CVID subject was ill or was being treated with immunomodulatory or immunosuppressive medication. Heparinized peripheral whole blood samples of about 5 to 9 ml were collected from each donor. Genomic DNA from adults with common variable immune deficiency (CVID) and from healthy adult controls was used for sequencing of TCRbeta CDR3 repertoires. Diluted blood was density-centrifuged over Hypaque 1077 or Ficoll-Paque to isolate peripheral blood mononuclear cells. Genomic DNA was obtained from unsorted mononuclear cells using either Qiagen column purification or a centrifugation-based method.

Equivalent amounts of genomic DNA from CVID and control samples were used as sequencing input. For every sample, a 60 bp segment covering the rearranged TCRbeta CDR3 region was amplified and then sequenced. The immunoSEQ assay, a bias-corrected multiplex PCR with high-throughput sequencing, was employed for TCRbeta amplification. The authors' analysis ran thus. Every unique nucleotide sequence was considered a clone and was annotated with V, D and J genes, copy number and frequency. Sequences were labeled productive if in frame, and non-productive if out of frame or containing stop codons. As previously described, clonality was calculated on the basis of Shannon's entropy. The predicted amino acid sequences of productive clones were used to derive mean CDR3 Kyte-Doolittle hydropathy. Hierarchical clustering of scaled V gene usage was performed with the R hclust function using Manhattan distance and complete linkage. Sharing of clones by CDR3 amino acid sequence was evaluated through resampling of 12 repertoires per group over 100 rounds. The repertoires were screened for 60 to 85 published EBV-specific TCRbeta sequences and fewer than 300 published CMV-specific TCRbeta sequences. A couple of CVID samples that yielded fewer than 10,000 sequences were excluded from the analysis, so 35 to 50 CVID repertoires were retained. Drawn from immuneACCESS, this table holds only the in-frame rearrangements with V and J called that TCRdb kept. Clones are partly lost; checked studies trace under half to an unresolved V gene and leave the rest unexplained. For V, J and clone size, that table is used; D and trimming come from the DNA. This sample holds approximately 28,000 clones in total, without any singletons. The ten largest clones add up to less than 3.5% of the sample.

CDR1 and CDR2 are drawn from the germline V gene: SQVTM, ANQGSEA. Taken from cysteine to phenylalanine, the CDR3 has 13 residues. The DNA has 30 bases, all within the CDR3, and is read from base 1. Compared with germline, V lacks 2 bases and J lacks 6 bases; bases without a gene match: 2. In its sample, this clone was seen many times. Its antigen remains undetermined. The CDR3 end lies 3 residues beyond the end of the read and is filled in from the germline J gene. Overall study results and their limits: Fewer deletions and N-nucleotide insertions were reportedly observed in CVID TCRbeta sequences, and highly modified clones with 13 or more V deletions were reportedly absent from CVID TCRbeta sequences. TCRbeta clonality was higher in CVID subjects than in healthy controls (t-test p = 0.018), and the increase was most characteristic of about a third of subjects. Correlations of repertoire features with clinical complications were constrained by heterogeneity among patients within the CVID cohort. Healthy controls shared more TCRbeta clones with each other than CVID subjects shared among themselves (p < 0.0001). The authors noted that sequencing repertoires of T cell subpopulations would be needed to clarify what caused the increased clonality in CVID. Despite equal DNA input, controls averaged roughly 89,000 unique sequences per sample versus about 31,547 in CVID samples.

The specimen sequenced was peripheral blood mononuclear cells. The sequence was obtained from a human donor with common variable immunodeficiency. Rearrangement joined TRBV29-1 to TRBJ2-3, with TRBD1 matching 10 junction bases. The part of the CDR3 DNA that was read is TGCAGCGTTGAACTGGGACAGGGGGATACG. This encodes CSVELGQGDT. The entire CDR3 is CSVELGQGDTQYF.